One and the same sample provided the 30 T cell receptor beta chains below, sequenced in a study of memory CD4+ T cells and cytomegalovirus serostatus (dated by TCRdb to between 2019 and 2020). A FACSAria II was used to sort memory CD4+ T cells, defined as single viable CD3+CD4+CD8-CD45RO+ cells. Library prep was done by the immunoSEQ multiplex PCR assay. Imported from immuneACCESS, the table was reduced by TCRdb to in-frame sequences with V and J called. These copies leave out some clones; in studies compared against another copy, an unresolved V gene accounts for under half, and the cause of the remainder is not known. This sample holds about 25,000 clones; 75% were observed only once. The ten largest make up approximately 1% of the sample. The specimen was memory CD4+ T cells from blood. These receptors all stem from an adult in good health and CMV-seronegative.

This chain joins TRBV18 and TRBJ1-2, with a possible D match to TRBD1 (5 bases). Trimming shortened V by 0 bases and J by 6 bases, and 20 bases separated the two germline ends. Germline V gives CDR1 KGHSH, CDR2 LQKENI. The CDR3 is made up of 17 amino acids. The CDR3 here is CASSPPRQLGVPNGYTF. Written as DNA, the CDR3 is TGTGCCAGCTCACCACCGAGACAGCTCGGGGTTCCTAATGGCTACACCTTC.

V gene TRBV6-1 combines with J gene TRBJ2-2; D is unclear. Germline CDR1 and CDR2: MNHNS and SASEGT. The CDR3 spans 15 residues. Trimming pared 6 bases from V and 4 bases from J, leaving 15 bases between. In DNA, the CDR3 is TGTGCCAGCAGAATACTAATGACACCCACCGGGGAGCTGTTTTTT. It encodes CASRILMTPTGELFF.

A few counts support this clone. This sequence joins TRBV23-1 and TRBJ2-7, with TRBD1 identical over 10 bases. TRBV23-1 is placed among ORFs of uncertain function. The CDR3 is 16 residues long. V shed 0 bases, J shed 0 bases, and the junction held 2 bases outside the gene matches. CDR3 DNA: TGCGCCAGCAGTCAATCAGGGACAGGGGTCTCCTACGAGCAGTACTTC. As protein: CASSQSGTGVSYEQYF.

This clone has only a few counts. This chain links TRBV5-6 with TRBJ1-6, with 7 bases fitting TRBD1. V was pared by 0 bases and J by 8 bases, with 8 bases of the junction left unmatched. This CDR3 has 16 residues. The germline V gene has CDR1 SGHDT and CDR2 YYEEEE. The CDR3 DNA sequence: TGTGCCAGCAGCTTGGTGGGCAGGGGGACGGATTCACCCCTCCACTTT. It translates to CASSLVGRGTDSPLHF.

The chain recombines TRBV7-9 with TRBJ2-3; the D gene could be TRBD1 or TRBD2 (5 bases each). Germline V gene data show CDR1 as SEHNR and CDR2 as FQNEAQ (reference sequence). The CDR3 is made up of 15 amino acids. V gave up 6 bases and J gave up 3 bases, with 16 bases separating them. Written as DNA, the CDR3 is TGTGCCAGCAGTTCTGGGGCGGGTACAACAGATACGCAGTATTTT. This sequence encodes CASSSGAGTTDTQYF.

V is TRBV28 and J is TRBJ2-7; D remains unclear. The CDR3 is made up of 12 amino acids. V was clipped by 3 bases and J by 2 bases, with 5 bases between them. Germline lookup yields CDR1 MDHEN and CDR2 SYDVKM. CDR3 in amino acids: CASSFGPYEQYF. CDR3 bases: TGTGCCAGCAGTTTTGGTCCCTACGAGCAGTACTTC.

This sequence joins TRBV6-1 and TRBJ2-7; 8 bases line up with TRBD1. This CDR3 contains 12 residues. The junction had 2 bases not matched to a gene; V was cut back by 6 bases and J by 4 bases. The germline CDR1 and CDR2 sequences are MNHNS and SASEGT. The CDR3 DNA is TGTGCCAGCAGCAGGGGGCAGTACGAGCAGTACTTC. Translation: CASSRGQYEQYF.

The chain combines TRBV2 with TRBJ1-5; D not resolved. Germline V gene data show CDR1 as SNHLY and CDR2 as FYNNEI. The CDR3 is 13 amino acids. V was clipped by 4 bases and J by 4 bases, with 8 bases between them. The CDR3 DNA follows: TGTGCCAGCAGTGGATCCCGGAATCAGCCCCAGCATTTT. Amino acid sequence: CASSGSRNQPQHF.

In this sample, this clone is medium-sized. The V call is TRBV7-8, the J call TRBJ1-1, with D tentatively TRBD1 (5 bases). Germline V gene sequence: CDR1 SGHVS, CDR2 FQNEAQ. The CDR3 runs to 15 residues. Trimming removed 8 bases at V and 4 bases at J, with 20 bases between. The CDR3, as DNA: TGTGCCAGCCTCCCTGATGGAACCGGGGGCACTGAAGCTTTCTTT. Residues: CASLPDGTGGTEAFF.

The chain couples TRBV19 to TRBJ2-1; 10 nucleotides align to TRBD2. The CDR3 covers 14 residues. Germline lookup yields CDR1 LNHDA and CDR2 SQIVND (reference sequence). V lost 8 bases, J lost 4 bases, and 5 bases stayed unmatched. Written as DNA, the CDR3 is TGTGCCAGTGAACGGACTAGCGGATACAATGAGCAGTTCTTC. Translation: CASERTSGYNEQFF.

This clone occurred once. The V and J genes are TRBV28 and TRBJ2-7, with D possibly being TRBD1 or TRBD2 (6 bases each). CDR3 length: 15 amino acids. Looked up from germline, CDR1 is MDHEN and CDR2 is SYDVKM. V was trimmed by 7 bases and J by 0 bases, leaving 16 bases between them. CDR3 loop: CASIHSQGGSYEQYF. The CDR3 bases are TGTGCCAGCATTCACTCACAGGGAGGCTCCTACGAGCAGTACTTC.

This chain uses TRBV2 with TRBJ1-6; D unresolved. The CDR3 covers 14 residues. The V end lost 5 bases, the J end lost 6 bases, and 11 bases lay between the germline ends. Per the germline V gene, CDR1 is SNHLY and CDR2 is FYNNEI. The CDR3 DNA reads TGTGCCAGCAGTCGAACAGCGAGTAATTCACCCCTCCACTTT. It yields the protein CASSRTASNSPLHF.

The chain couples TRBV18 to TRBJ2-5, with TRBD2 as a possible D gene (5 bases). In germline, CDR1 is KGHSH, CDR2 LQKENI. Trimming left V 6 bases short and J 5 bases short, with 7 bases between. The CDR3 runs 11 residues. The CDR3 DNA sequence: TGTGCCAGCTCCTCGGGGGAGACCCAGTACTTC. Its protein is CASSSGETQYF.

The V gene is TRBV18, the J gene TRBJ2-6, with TRBD2 identical over 7 bases. This CDR3 region has 18 residues. J was trimmed by 0 bases and V by 4 bases; bases with no gene match: 9. CDR1 and CDR2 (germline): KGHSH, LQKENI. The CDR3 here is CASSLRQSGNSGANVLTF. CDR3 sequence (DNA): TGTGCCAGCTCACTGCGACAGAGCGGGAACTCTGGGGCCAACGTCCTGACTTTC. The variable domain in full, with the rest retrieved from reference TRBV18 and TRBJ2-6, is NAGVMQNPRHLVRRRGQEARLRCSPMKGHSHVYWYRQLPEEGLKFMVYLQKENIIDESGMPKERFSAEFPKEGPSILRIQQVVRGDSAAYFCASSLRQSGNSGANVLTFGAGSRLTVL.

The V gene is TRBV30, the J gene TRBJ1-5; D is uncertain. The V end was cut by 8 bases, the J end by 2 bases, with 16 bases between. This CDR3 contains 14 residues. The germline V gene has CDR1 GTSNPN and CDR2 SVGIG (reference sequence). CDR3 coding DNA: TGTGCCCTGGCAACGGGCACTCGCAATCAGCCCCAGCATTTT. Its protein product is CALATGTRNQPQHF.

The V gene is TRBV7-2, the J gene TRBJ2-7, with 12 bases aligning to TRBD1. The ends lost 5 bases at V and 6 bases at J; junction bases unmatched: 8. The CDR3 totals 15 residues. Germline V gives CDR1 SGHTA, CDR2 FQGNSA. The CDR3: CASSRRGTGGSEQYF. Written as DNA, the CDR3 is TGTGCCAGCAGCCGCCGGGGGACAGGGGGCTCCGAGCAGTACTTC.

The gene calls are TRBV5-7 and TRBJ2-1; 13 bases map to TRBD2. TRBV5-7 is labeled an ORF, and its function is uncertain. With V trimmed by 3 bases and J by 10 bases, 13 bases remained unmatched. This CDR3 contains 17 residues. CDR3 loop: CASSSWGLAGPGGEQFF. The CDR3 nucleotides read TGTGCCAGCAGCTCGTGGGGACTAGCGGGACCCGGGGGGGAGCAGTTCTTC.

The chain recombines TRBV7-2 with TRBJ2-3; D is ambiguous. V was trimmed by 4 bases and J by 6 bases, leaving 11 bases between them. The CDR3 is made up of 13 amino acids. Germline V gene data show CDR1 as SGHTA and CDR2 as FQGNSA. Written as DNA, the CDR3 is TGTGCCAGCAGCTCTCGCAACCCCGATACGCAGTATTTT. Its protein is CASSSRNPDTQYF. The variable domain in full, completed from reference TRBV7-2 and TRBJ2-3, reads GAGVSQSPSNKVTEKGKDVELRCDPISGHTALYWYRQSLGQGLEFLIYFQGNSAPDKSGLPSDRFSAERTGGSVSTLTIQRTQQEDSAVYLCASSSRNPDTQYFGPGTRLTVL.

The chain employs TRBV5-6 and TRBJ2-3; TRBD2 matches at 8 bases. Germline CDR1 SGHDT, CDR2 YYEEEE. J lost 2 bases, V lost 4 bases, and 12 bases had no gene match. This CDR3 contains 17 residues. CDR3 in amino acids: CASSGNEERGNTDTQYF. In DNA, the CDR3 is TGTGCCAGCAGCGGGAACGAGGAGCGGGGGAACACAGATACGCAGTATTTT.

Details on this clone: Other DNA sequences from this sample encode an identical CDR3 as well. The V call is TRBV5-1, the J call TRBJ2-2; D is unclear. The CDR3 sequence is 15 residues long. CDR1 and CDR2 (germline): SGHRS, YFSETQ. V lost 0 bases, J lost 0 bases, and 6 bases lay in between. The CDR3 DNA reads TGCGCCAGCAGCTTGGGCCAGCCGAACACCGGGGAGCTGTTTTTT. Translating gives CASSLGQPNTGELFF.

This clone is a singleton in its sample. J is TRBJ2-5 and V is TRBV5-1, with a possible D match to TRBD2 (6 bases). V gave up 4 bases and J gave up 5 bases, with 12 bases separating them. Germline loops: CDR1 SGHRS, CDR2 YFSETQ. The CDR3 totals 13 residues. CDR3 sequence: CASSGGVAETQYF. The CDR3 DNA is TGCGCCAGCAGCGGAGGGGTGGCGGAGACCCAGTACTTC.

The V and J genes are TRBV10-3 and TRBJ1-1, with 9 bases identical to TRBD1. Germline CDR1 ENHRY, CDR2 SYGVKD. Trimming removed 10 bases from V and 7 bases from J; junction bases left unmatched: 13. The CDR3 totals 14 residues. CDR3 loop: CATRGQGGGVEAFF. The DNA for the CDR3 is TGTGCCACCCGGGGACAGGGTGGAGGAGTTGAAGCTTTCTTT.

J is TRBJ1-2 and V is TRBV6-5; D possibly corresponds to TRBD1 (5 bases). V was trimmed by 0 bases and J by 3 bases, leaving 8 bases between them. Per germline, CDR1 MNHEY and CDR2 SVGAGI. The CDR3 extends over 14 amino acids. The CDR3 reads CASSYSIGDYGYTF. The CDR3, as DNA: TGTGCCAGCAGTTACTCGATAGGGGACTATGGCTACACCTTC.

The chain recombines TRBV2 with TRBJ1-5; TRBD1 matches 8 bases. From germline, CDR1 is SNHLY and CDR2 FYNNEI. The CDR3 is 15 residues long. Trimming removed 6 bases from V and 3 bases from J; junction bases left unmatched: 7. The CDR3, as DNA: TGTGCCAGCAGCAAGGGACAGGCGAACAATCAGCCCCAGCATTTT. Residues: CASSKGQANNQPQHF.

This clone was observed a single time. This chain joins TRBV19 and TRBJ1-4; 8 nucleotides line up with TRBD1. The ends lost 6 bases at V and 8 bases at J; junction bases unmatched: 8. This CDR3 region has 14 residues. CDR1 and CDR2 from the germline V gene are LNHDA and SQIVND (reference sequence). CDR3: CASRETGAQEKLFF. CDR3 sequence (DNA): TGTGCCAGTAGAGAGACAGGGGCTCAAGAAAAACTGTTTTTT. The full variable domain, in which reference TRBV19 and TRBJ1-4 provide the parts outside the CDR3, is DGGITQSPKYLFRKEGQNVTLSCEQNLNHDAMYWYRQDPGQGLRLIYYSQIVNDFQKGDIAEGYSVSREKKESFPLTVTSAQKNPTAFYLCASRETGAQEKLFFGSGTQLSVL.

The chain employs TRBV27 and TRBJ2-7; the match to TRBD2 covers 9 bases. The CDR3 length is 19 residues. The V gene end was trimmed by 5 bases and the J gene end by 0 bases; junction bases not matched to a gene: 17. Germline loops: CDR1 MNHEY, CDR2 SMNVEV (reference sequence). The chain's CDR3 is CASSPRTSANPPPSYEQYF. In DNA form, the CDR3 reads TGTGCCAGCAGTCCGAGGACTAGCGCAAACCCTCCCCCCTCCTACGAGCAGTACTTC.

V is TRBV11-3 and J is TRBJ2-1, with 9 bases fitting TRBD2. The CDR3 consists of 15 residues. V shed 4 bases, J shed 7 bases, and the junction held 8 bases outside the gene matches. The germline V gene encodes CDR1 SGHNT and CDR2 YENEEA. In DNA, the CDR3 is TGTGCCAGCAGCTCGCGCGCGGGAGGGTGGAATGAGCAGTTCTTC. Amino acids: CASSSRAGGWNEQFF.

The gene calls are TRBV9 and TRBJ1-5; D is perhaps TRBD1 (5 bases). The CDR3 is made up of 15 amino acids. Germline V gene data show CDR1 as SGDLS and CDR2 as YYNGEE. The ends were cut back, 4 bases at V and 2 bases at J, with 13 bases in the middle. The CDR3 sequence is CASSPSIGGNQPQHF. For the CDR3, the DNA is TGTGCCAGCAGCCCGAGTATAGGGGGCAATCAGCCCCAGCATTTT.

The chain recombines TRBV6-1 with TRBJ2-7; unclear D gene. V shed 3 bases and J shed 0 bases, with 9 bases lying between them. Germline V gives CDR1 MNHNS, CDR2 SASEGT. The CDR3 loop spans 14 amino acids. Written as DNA, the CDR3 is TGTGCCAGCAGTGATAAAGGATTCTCCTACGAGCAGTACTTC. Protein: CASSDKGFSYEQYF.

This chain links TRBV5-4 with TRBJ2-7; no definite D call. The CDR3 extends over 13 amino acids. Trimming removed 4 bases at V and 7 bases at J, with 15 bases between. In germline, CDR1 is SGHNT, CDR2 YYREEE (reference sequence). CDR3 protein: CASSPPEAREQYF. DNA of the CDR3: TGTGCCAGCAGCCCGCCCGAGGCCCGGGAGCAGTACTTC. The variable domain in full, completed from reference TRBV5-4 and TRBJ2-7, reads ETGVTQSPTHLIKTRGQQVTLRCSSQSGHNTVSWYQQALGQGPQFIFQYYREEENGRGNFPPRFSGLQFPNYSSELNVNALELDDSALYLCASSPPEAREQYFGPGTRLTVT.